This entry features one T cell receptor (beta chain) sequence. In the original analysis: Estimation of nucleated cell counts was performed using reference gene primer amplification. The table came from immunoSEQ multiplex PCR; TCRdb's copy has only in-frame clones and leaves some out. V and J calls and clone size follow that table, whereas D and trimming were derived from the DNA. The sample yields about 160,000 clones, over 75% seen once. The entry originates in a study of blood T cell repertoires in COVID-19. Overall study: Acute and convalescent COVID-19 samples came from the United States, Italy and Spain. In each case, the material was cDNA or gDNA derived from T cells, B-cell-depleted T cells, or PBMCs.

Seattle's cohort entered during active infection and was followed longitudinally. CDR1 is SNHLY, CDR2 FYNNEI, per germline. The CDR3 is made up of 13 amino acids. Trimming pared 2 bases from V and 7 bases from J, leaving 9 bases between. Sequences were obtained from peripheral blood. The J gene is TRBJ1-5, the V gene TRBV2; D possibly corresponds to TRBD1 (5 bases). The receptor was derived from an older man with COVID-19, enrolled during active disease. The CDR3 is CASSEQGSQPQHF. As DNA, the CDR3 is TGTGCCAGCAGTGAACAGGGATCGCAGCCCCAGCATTTT.